These 18 T cell receptor beta chains originate from one sample sequenced in a study of OX40 agonist ivuxolimab in advanced cancers. The library was obtained by the immunoSEQ multiplex PCR assay. Imported from immuneACCESS, the table was reduced by TCRdb to in-frame sequences with V and J called. These copies leave out some clones; in studies compared against another copy, an unresolved V gene accounts for under half, and the cause of the remainder is not known. This sample gives some 41,000 clones in total; around nine tenths of them show up just once. The ten largest clones take up less than 15% of the sample. The sequencing used CD4+ or CD8+ T cells sorted from blood, collected in a trial of the OX40 agonist ivuxolimab. These receptors originate from an adult with an advanced solid tumor such as melanoma, head and neck, liver or kidney cancer.

CDR3 sequence (DNA): TGTGCCAGCCCTCCGGGGGCGAACACCGGGGAGCTGTTTTTT. Translating it yields CASPPGANTGELFF. The gene calls are TRBV7-9 and TRBJ2-2; TRBD2 is a possible D gene (6 bases). The CDR3 sequence is 14 residues long. Trimming stripped 8 bases from V and 0 bases from J, with 10 bases between. Germline V gene sequence: CDR1 SEHNR, CDR2 FQNEAQ (reference sequence).

The chain uses TRBV11-3 and TRBJ2-5; the match to TRBD1 covers 8 bases. The DNA end lines up better with TRBJ2-7; the J call may be wrong. From germline, CDR1 is SGHNT and CDR2 YENEEA. There are 14 residues in the CDR3. CDR3: CASSAGQGEYEQYF. The DNA for the CDR3 is TGTGCCAGCAGCGCCGGACAGGGCGAGTACGAGCAGTACTTC.

This clone was found a few times. The rearrangement uses TRBV18 and TRBJ2-3, with 10 nucleotides matching TRBD1. The junction had 3 bases not matched to a gene; V was cut back by 3 bases and J by 3 bases. The CDR3 covers 15 residues. CDR1 KGHSH and CDR2 LQKENI come from the germline V gene. The DNA for the CDR3 is TGTGCCAGCTCACCGGGACAGGGGTGGACAGATACGCAGTATTTT. This translates into CASSPGQGWTDTQYF.

The J gene is TRBJ2-7, the V gene TRBV11-3; 9 bases line up with TRBD1. The CDR3 spans 14 residues. The junction had 4 bases not matched to a gene; V was cut back by 4 bases and J by 3 bases. The germline V gene encodes CDR1 SGHNT and CDR2 YENEEA. The chain's CDR3 is CASSSSGQGYEQYF. In DNA, the CDR3 is TGTGCCAGCAGCTCGTCGGGACAGGGCTACGAGCAGTACTTC.

This chain joins TRBV6-1 and TRBJ2-1; possibly TRBD2 for D (5 bases). The CDR3 covers 16 residues. V was shortened by 0 bases and J by 0 bases, with 9 bases between the two germline ends. Germline V gene sequence: CDR1 MNHNS, CDR2 SASEGT. CDR3 bases: TGTGCCAGCAGTGAAGCCGGGGTGGGCTCCTACAATGAGCAGTTCTTC. This translates into CASSEAGVGSYNEQFF.

CDR3 protein: CASSYVRGRTEAFF. In DNA, the CDR3 is TGTGCCAGCAGTTACGTGAGGGGCCGAACTGAAGCTTTCTTT. The chain employs TRBV6-6 and TRBJ1-1; D perhaps matches TRBD1 (5 bases). Germline values: CDR1 MNHNY, CDR2 SVGAGI (reference sequence). V was cut by 2 bases and J by 5 bases, with 12 bases left in between. CDR3 length equals 14 residues.

CDR3 coding DNA: TGCGCCAGCAGAGCAACTAATGAAAAACTGTTTTTT. This encodes CASRATNEKLFF. This chain connects TRBV5-1 to TRBJ1-4; no reliable D call. Germline V gene lookup returns CDR1 SGHRS and CDR2 YFSETQ. The CDR3 contains 12 residues. The ends were cut back, 5 bases at V and 0 bases at J, with 2 bases in the middle.

The chain recombines TRBV7-2 with TRBJ1-3; D perhaps matches TRBD1 (6 bases). The CDR3 is 18 residues long. The ends were cut back, 2 bases at V and 1 base at J, with 18 bases in the middle. Germline CDR1 and CDR2: SGHTA and FQGNSA. CDR3 DNA sequence: TGTGCCAGCAGCTTAAGATTCGCGGGGGCTTCATCTGGAAACACCATATATTTT. It codes for CASSLRFAGASSGNTIYF.

The chain recombines TRBV10-3 with TRBJ1-4; D gene ambiguous. The germline V and J ends were trimmed by 0 bases and 10 bases, with 15 bases remaining between them. Germline loops: CDR1 ENHRY, CDR2 SYGVKD. This CDR3 contains 15 residues. The CDR3 bases are TGTGCCATCAGTGAGTCTGGTCCTAAGAGTGGAAAACTGTTTTTT. It encodes CAISESGPKSGKLFF.

The chain recombines TRBV5-1 with TRBJ2-7, with D perhaps matching TRBD1 (6 bases). Germline-derived CDR1 and CDR2 are SGHRS and YFSETQ. CDR3 length: 14 amino acids. V was trimmed by 4 bases and J by 7 bases, leaving 18 bases between them. CDR3 region: CASSLRDTDLEQYF. The CDR3 DNA reads TGCGCCAGCAGCCTCCGGGACACCGATTTAGAGCAGTACTTC.

The V and J genes are TRBV6-1 and TRBJ1-6; tentative D call: TRBD1 (6 bases). Trimming removed 5 bases at V and 8 bases at J, with 16 bases between. This CDR3 has 15 amino acids. Germline V gene data show CDR1 as MNHNS and CDR2 as SASEGT. In DNA form, the CDR3 reads TGTGCCAGCAGTAGAGGGGGGATAAGGGATTCACCCCTCCACTTT. It yields the protein CASSRGGIRDSPLHF.

DNA of the CDR3: TGTGCCAGCAGCCTTAACCGGGCAGGAAAAGAGACCCAGTACTTC. Protein product: CASSLNRAGKETQYF. J is TRBJ2-5 and V is TRBV11-2; the D is unclear. V was clipped by 5 bases and J by 3 bases, with 16 bases between them. This CDR3 region has 15 residues. CDR1 SGHAT and CDR2 FQNNGV come from the germline V gene.

J is TRBJ2-5 and V is TRBV19, with 10 bases that match TRBD1. The end of the DNA fits TRBJ2-7 better, so the J call may be wrong. The CDR3 spans 17 residues. Germline V CDR1 and CDR2: LNHDA, SQIVND (reference sequence). CDR3: CASSWSFGGQGRDEQYF. CDR3 bases: TGTGCCAGTAGTTGGAGTTTCGGGGGACAGGGGAGAGACGAGCAGTACTTC.

The V call is TRBV21-1, the J call TRBJ2-7; the listed D gene, TRBD1, was not tested against the DNA. TRBV21-1 is listed as a pseudogene. CDR3 size: 16 residues. The CDR3 sequence: CASSKKRTGYSHEQYF. The CDR3 coding sequence is TGTGCCAGCAGCAAGAAGAGGACAGGGTATTCCCACGAGCAGTACTTC.

V is TRBV5-1 and J is TRBJ2-7; TRBD1 is a possible D gene (6 bases). V lost 4 bases, J lost 2 bases, and 16 bases lay in between. This CDR3 has 15 residues. The germline V gene encodes CDR1 SGHRS and CDR2 YFSETQ. CDR3 region: CASSPRQESTYEQYF. The CDR3 region has the DNA TGCGCCAGCAGCCCACGACAGGAATCAACCTACGAGCAGTACTTC. Looking up the rest from reference TRBV5-1 and TRBJ2-7 gives the full variable domain: KAGVTQTPRYLIKTRGQQVTLSCSPISGHRSVSWYQQTPGQGLQFLFEYFSETQRNKGNFPGRFSGRQFSNSRSEMNVSTLELGDSALYLCASSPRQESTYEQYFGPGTRLTVT.

Regarding this clone: The missing conserved phenylalanine or tryptophan at the end of this CDR3 makes a read error likely. It is unclear where the CDR3 begins or ends on the DNA, so no DNA is shown, and the CDR3 is as TCRdb lists it. This chain joins TRBV29-1 and TRBJ2-7. Germline V gene sequence: CDR1 SQVTM, CDR2 ANQGSEA. From its first to its last residue, the CDR3 has 12 amino acids. CDR3 sequence: CSVANTTGRGFI.

The chain joins TRBV11-2 to TRBJ2-1, with unresolved D. Germline-derived CDR1 and CDR2 are SGHAT and FQNNGV. The V end lost 0 bases, the J end lost 10 bases, and 10 bases lay between the germline ends. The CDR3 has 13 residues. The CDR3 coding sequence is TGTGCCAGCAGCTTAGACCCGAACATGGAGCAGTTCTTC. Its translation: CASSLDPNMEQFF.

The chain combines TRBV6-6 with TRBJ1-1, with 8 bases identical to TRBD1. CDR3 length: 13 amino acids. V was pared by 6 bases and J by 5 bases, with 5 bases of the junction left unmatched. In germline, CDR1 is MNHNY, CDR2 SVGAGI (reference sequence). As DNA, the CDR3 is TGTGCCAGCAGCCGACAGGGGCGGACTGAAGCTTTCTTT. Its translation is CASSRQGRTEAFF.